A single sample is the source of the 9 T cell receptor beta chains below, sequenced in a study of blood T cell repertoires in COVID-19. Method: immunoSEQ multiplex PCR; TCRdb's copy keeps in-frame clones and lacks some. Here the sample spans 200,000 to 300,000 clones, 85% to 90% being singletons. The sample consisted of peripheral blood. The receptor set was obtained from a woman in her 40s with acute or convalescent COVID-19.

This sequence joins TRBV6-5 and TRBJ2-5; possible D gene TRBD1, 6 bases. This CDR3 contains 13 residues. Germline CDR1 reads MNHEY; CDR2 reads SVGAGI. Trimming left V 10 bases short and J 4 bases short, with 16 bases between. The CDR3 loop reads CATYRVSGETQYF. CDR3 DNA sequence: TGTGCCACGTACAGGGTCAGTGGAGAGACCCAGTACTTC.

The chain carries TRBV24-1 and TRBJ2-3, with a possible D match to TRBD2 (6 bases). V was cut by 4 bases and J by 0 bases, with 16 bases left in between. From germline, CDR1 is KGHDR and CDR2 SFDVKD. The CDR3 covers 17 residues. CDR3 region: CATSDPRGMTSTDTQYF. For the CDR3, the DNA is TGTGCCACCAGTGACCCTCGGGGGATGACTAGCACAGATACGCAGTATTTT.

The rearrangement links TRBV5-6 to TRBJ1-5, with a tentative D call TRBD1 (6 bases). CDR1 and CDR2 from the germline V gene are SGHDT and YYEEEE. Trimming pared 1 base from V and 4 bases from J, leaving 15 bases between. The CDR3 loop spans 16 amino acids. CDR3 sequence (DNA): TGTGCCAGCAGCTTGTTCCAGGGGTCTGGAAATCAGCCCCAGCATTTT. This translates into CASSLFQGSGNQPQHF.

This chain joins TRBV5-1 and TRBJ1-4, with 7 bases that match TRBD1. The CDR3 has 15 residues. Per germline, CDR1 SGHRS and CDR2 YFSETQ. Germline trimming cut 0 bases from V and 4 bases from J; bases unmatched to any gene: 3. The DNA of the CDR3 is TGCGCCAGCAGCTTGGGCGGGACAGATAATGAAAAACTGTTTTTT. Its protein is CASSLGGTDNEKLFF.

The chain carries TRBV4-1 and TRBJ1-2, with D unclear. Germline values: CDR1 MGHRA, CDR2 YSYEKL. V was pared by 2 bases and J by 4 bases, with 14 bases between. CDR3 size: 15 residues. The CDR3 DNA follows: TGCGCCAGCAGCCAAAGTACCAATTCGGGCTATGGCTACACCTTC. Translated: CASSQSTNSGYGYTF.

This chain joins TRBV2 and TRBJ1-2; D not resolved. V lost 2 bases and J lost 10, with 11 bases in between. The length of the CDR3 is 12 residues. Looked up from germline, CDR1 is SNHLY and CDR2 is FYNNEI. This CDR3 reads CASSEYEEYYTF. CDR3 bases: TGTGCCAGCAGTGAATATGAGGAGTACTACACCTTC.

V is TRBV5-1 and J is TRBJ2-5; 8 bases agree with TRBD1. CDR1 is SGHRS and CDR2 is YFSETQ in the germline V gene. This CDR3 is built from 15 residues. J gave up 5 bases and V 0 bases, and 6 bases lay outside the gene matches. The DNA of the CDR3 is TGCGCCAGCAGCTTGGCAGGGGGCGCGTGGGAGACCCAGTACTTC. Its translation is CASSLAGGAWETQYF.

The V call is TRBV19, the J call TRBJ1-2; a weak D match, TRBD1 (6 bases). The CDR3 is made up of 14 amino acids. Trimming stripped 5 bases from V and 8 bases from J, with 18 bases between. The germline CDR1 and CDR2 sequences are LNHDA and SQIVND (reference sequence). As DNA, the CDR3 is TGTGCCAGTAGTCCGGTGCAGGGGAGTGGCGGCTACACCTTC. Amino acids: CASSPVQGSGGYTF. Full variable domain (remainder filled in from reference TRBV19 and TRBJ1-2): DGGITQSPKYLFRKEGQNVTLSCEQNLNHDAMYWYRQDPGQGLRLIYYSQIVNDFQKGDIAEGYSVSREKKESFPLTVTSAQKNPTAFYLCASSPVQGSGGYTFGSGTRLTVV.

This clone was detected only once. The V gene is TRBV11-2, the J gene TRBJ1-5, with TRBD1 as a possible D gene (5 bases). The germline gives CDR1 SGHAT, CDR2 FQNNGV. V was shortened by 5 bases and J by 3 bases, with 14 bases between the two germline ends. This CDR3 region has 15 residues. The CDR3 spells CASSIGAGFNQPQHF. CDR3 bases: TGTGCCAGCAGCATAGGGGCAGGGTTCAATCAGCCCCAGCATTTT.